This T cell receptor beta chain originates from a study of Graves' ophthalmopathy and Graves' hyperthyroidism. Looked up from germline, CDR1 is SEHNR and CDR2 is FQNEAQ (reference sequence). V was trimmed by 3 bases and J by 1 base, leaving 18 bases between them. This CDR3 is 17 amino acids long. Amplified TCR beta CDR3 regions were obtained using RNA transcripts as template. An opening RT-PCR round employed HTBI primers and preceded a second-round multiplex PCR. One entry per CDR3 protein, called by TCRdb with MiXCR from the multiplex PCR reads. In the table there are more than 1,000,000 distinct CDR3 sequences, less than 45% of which are singletons. With respect to this clonotype: Since a much larger clone is just one base distant, this may be a read error.

The sample consisted of peripheral blood or thyroid tissue (not recorded which). The clonotype comes from an adult man with Graves' hyperthyroidism. The rearrangement uses TRBV7-9 and TRBJ2-5; TRBD1 might be the D (6 bases). In nucleotides, the CDR3 is TGTGCCAGCAGCTTCCGTTACTCGCCCAGGGGCCAAGAGACCCAGTACTTC. This encodes CASSFRYSPRGQETQYF.